This T cell receptor (beta chain) was recovered during a study of chemoradiotherapy in HPV16-positive cancers. TCRdb's table, derived via immunoSEQ multiplex PCR, lists solely in-frame clones and lacks some. The profile shows thousands of clones, around 83% of them singletons. General observations from the study: Non-HPV-specific T cells did not expand in tumors during treatment, whereas candidate HPV-specific clones and E7-related motifs did. The functional HPV-specific definition rests on just a couple of HPV16-positive patients.

Deletions cut 3 bases from V and 5 bases from J, with 15 bases between. The V gene's germline CDR1 is SGDLS and CDR2 YYNGEE. The CDR3 consists of 15 residues. As regards this clone: Its target is unknown.

This material was acquired from a patient who underwent chemoradiotherapy. V usage is TRBV9 and J usage is TRBJ2-1, with D possibly called TRBD1 or TRBD2 (5 bases each). This sequence was found in a human donor with HPV-associated anogenital cancer. CDR3 sequence (DNA): TGTGCCAGCAGCGAGGGGTGGGAGAGGAACAATGAGCAGTTCTTC. Residues: CASSEGWERNNEQFF.